Listed below are T cell receptor beta chains from one sample, sequenced in a study of blood T cells in healthy people across ages. TCRdb reanalysed the 5' RACE reads using MiXCR and keeps one entry per CDR3 protein. The table has around 1,900,000 distinct CDR3 sequences, around 42% seen once. Material: blood. These receptors were collected from a human donor in good health. Both conserved end residues are part of each CDR3. The D gene is left open where the match is weak. Where a row states a size, it is once, few, many or the class of an expanded clone; other rows omit it.

v_call	clone_size	j_call	d_call	cdr3_nt	cdr3_aa
TRBV12-3/TRBV12-4	NA	TRBJ1-1	TRBD1	TGTGCCAGCAGTCCCTTACAGGGGGGTGAAGCTTTCTTT	CASSPLQGGEAFF
TRBV29-1	NA	TRBJ2-7	NA	TGCAGCGTTGAAGGCCTGGGGGAAATTGCGGAGATCCAGTACTTC	CSVEGLGEIAEIQYF
TRBV15	NA	TRBJ1-1	NA	TGTGCCACCAGCAGAGGAACCACTGAAGCTTTCTTT	CATSRGTTEAFF
TRBV7-9	NA	TRBJ1-1	TRBD1	TGTGCCAGCAGCCACACTTCCGGGACAGGGCTCGCAACTGAAGCTTTCTTT	CASSHTSGTGLATEAFF
TRBV5-1	few	TRBJ2-3	TRBD1	TGCGCCAGCAGCGGACAGGGGCTAATCACAGATACGCAGTATTTT	CASSGQGLITDTQYF
TRBV7-9	many	TRBJ2-4	TRBD1	TGTGCCAGCAGCTCGGACAGGGCGGCAAACATTCAGTACTTC	CASSSDRAANIQYF
TRBV7-2	few	TRBJ1-6	NA	TGTGCCAGCAGCTTAGATTGGTCACCCCTCCACTTT	CASSLDWSPLHF
TRBV9	few	TRBJ2-1	NA	TGTGCCAGCAGCGTAGGTCCGGCCCTGAACTGCAATGAGCAGTTCTTC	CASSVGPALNCNEQFF
TRBV9	NA	TRBJ2-6	NA	TGTGCCAGCAGCGTAGATCGGGGTTTCCTCTCTGGGGCCAACGTCCTGACTTTC	CASSVDRGFLSGANVLTF
TRBV10-3	NA	TRBJ1-5	TRBD1	TGTGCCATCAGTGAATCCCCGGGACAGGAACATCAGCCCCAGCATTTT	CAISESPGQEHQPQHF
TRBV12-3/TRBV12-4	once	TRBJ1-2	NA	TGTGCCAGTTTCGCGGGGGCCGACTATGGCTACACCTTC	CASFAGADYGYTF
TRBV5-1	NA	TRBJ2-7	NA	TGCGCCAGCAGTTTGCCCAGGGACGGCCGTTACGAGCAGTACTTC	CASSLPRDGRYEQYF
TRBV28	many	TRBJ2-1	TRBD2	TGTGCCAGCAGTCCAAGCGGGGGGCGCTCCTACAATGAGCAGTTCTTC	CASSPSGGRSYNEQFF
TRBV6-2/TRBV6-3	NA	TRBJ1-2	NA	TGTGCTAGCAGTTACCAGTCGAAGACAGGAACCTATGGCTACACCTTC	CASSYQSKTGTYGYTF
TRBV14	NA	TRBJ2-2	NA	TGTGCCAGCAGCCAAGAGTACCGGACTTCGAACACCGGGGAGCTGTTTTTT	CASSQEYRTSNTGELFF
TRBV12-3/TRBV12-4	many	TRBJ2-7	NA	TGTGCCAGCAGCACAGGGATCTCCTACGAGCAGTACTTC	CASSTGISYEQYF
TRBV4-2	NA	TRBJ2-1	NA	TGTGCCAGCAGCCAAGAAGACAGGATATACAATGAGCAGTTCTTC	CASSQEDRIYNEQFF
TRBV7-2	NA	TRBJ2-2	TRBD2	TGTGCCAGCAGCTTAATCGGGGGGACTTACACCGGGGAGCTGTTTTTT	CASSLIGGTYTGELFF
TRBV28	once	TRBJ1-2	TRBD1	TGTGCCAGCAGTTCTCTTGGTGCCGCCACAGGGGATAGGAACTATGGCTACACCTTC	CASSSLGAATGDRNYGYTF
TRBV15	once	TRBJ2-1	NA	TGTGCCACCAGCAGATTCGGCGGCGAGACCCAGTTCTTC	CATSRFGGETQFF
TRBV15	NA	TRBJ2-5	NA	TGTGCCACCGCTAGGGGAGGGGGCCAAGAGACCCAGTACTTC	CATARGGGQETQYF
TRBV6-5	once	TRBJ1-5	NA	TGTGCCACGCGCCGAGACCACAATCAGCCCCAGCATTTT	CATRRDHNQPQHF
TRBV7-2	NA	TRBJ2-1	TRBD2	TGTGCCTGCAGCTTGGTGGGGCGGGAGCGGGGGGGCTACAATGAGCAGTTCTTC	CACSLVGRERGGYNEQFF
TRBV6-5	few	TRBJ2-7	TRBD2	TGTGCCAGCAGTTACTATCGGGGGGAAGGGTACGAGCAGTACTTC	CASSYYRGEGYEQYF
TRBV29-1	few	TRBJ1-2	NA	TGCAGCGCCCTCAGGGGAGGCAGGGCCGCCTATGGCTACACCTTC	CSALRGGRAAYGYTF
TRBV4-2	few	TRBJ2-1	TRBD2	TGTGCCAGCAGCCACAAAGCGGGGGAGAACAATGAGCAGTTCTTC	CASSHKAGENNEQFF
TRBV12-3/TRBV12-4	few	TRBJ1-2	TRBD1	TGTGCCAGCAGAGCTTCACAGGGGCCCTATGGCTACACCTTC	CASRASQGPYGYTF
TRBV5-1	few	TRBJ1-1	TRBD1	TGCGCCAGCAGCTTGGGGACAGGAAGTCCCGGGGCTTTCTTT	CASSLGTGSPGAFF
TRBV7-9	NA	TRBJ2-4	NA	TGTGCCAGCAGCTTGCACGGGGCCATTCAGTACTTC	CASSLHGAIQYF
TRBV5-1	few	TRBJ2-7	TRBD2	TGCGCCAGCAGAAGAGATAGCGGGGGGGCTGGCGAGCAGTACTTC	CASRRDSGGAGEQYF
TRBV9	NA	TRBJ1-4	NA	TGTGCCAGCAGCCCAAACCAAAGATCGACTAATGAAAAACTGTTTTTT	CASSPNQRSTNEKLFF
TRBV5-5	NA	TRBJ2-3	TRBD2	TGTGCCAGCAGGTCCCGGACTAGCGAGCTGACAGATACGCAGTATTTT	CASRSRTSELTDTQYF
TRBV27	NA	TRBJ2-3	TRBD2	TGTGCCAGCAGTTTATGGCGCGGGGGGCCATCAGATACGCAGTATTTT	CASSLWRGGPSDTQYF
TRBV5-1	NA	TRBJ1-2	TRBD1	TGCGCCAGCAGCTTCACCGGGACAGTAGAAGGCTACACCTTC	CASSFTGTVEGYTF
TRBV7-6	NA	TRBJ2-3	TRBD1	TGTGCCAGCAGAGCGACAGGGTGGGATACGCAGTATTTT	CASRATGWDTQYF
TRBV28	NA	TRBJ1-5	TRBD1	TGTGCCAGCGGACCGCAGGGGGGAGGAGGCAATCAGCCCCAGCATTTT	CASGPQGGGGNQPQHF
TRBV7-8	NA	TRBJ2-7	TRBD2	TGTGCCAGCAGCTTAGTCAGGGAGGGCCCGAGCTCCTACAATGAGCAGTACTTC	CASSLVREGPSSYNEQYF
TRBV6-2/TRBV6-3	NA	TRBJ2-7	NA	TGTGCCAGCAGTTACATAGGCGAGCAGTACTTC	CASSYIGEQYF
TRBV29-1	once	TRBJ2-4	NA	TGCAGCGTTGATGAGGGCGGCCACAAGTACTTC	CSVDEGGHKYF
TRBV6-1	NA	TRBJ2-7	NA	TGTGCCAGCCGCGCAGGGGTAATGTACGAGCAGTACTTC	CASRAGVMYEQYF
TRBV4-2	NA	TRBJ2-7	NA	TGTGCCAGCAGCCAAGATCGGTCGGGGCAGTTCTGCGAGCAGTACTTC	CASSQDRSGQFCEQYF
TRBV15	NA	TRBJ1-6	TRBD1	TGTGCCACCAGCAGAGACAGGACAGGGAGCTCACCCCTCCACTTT	CATSRDRTGSSPLHF
TRBV6-5	NA	TRBJ1-3	TRBD1	TGTGCCAGCAGTTACACCGGACAGGCGGTTGGAAACACCATATATTTT	CASSYTGQAVGNTIYF
TRBV20-1	NA	TRBJ1-1	TRBD1	TGCAGTGCTTCTAAACAGGGGCCGAACACTGAAGCTTTCTTT	CSASKQGPNTEAFF
TRBV12-5	few	TRBJ2-3	TRBD2	TGTGCTAGTGGTACTCGACTAGCGGGGGGAAGGGCAGATACGCAGTATTTT	CASGTRLAGGRADTQYF
TRBV2	NA	TRBJ2-7	TRBD1	TGTGCCAGCACCCCGGGACAGGGACTCTACGAGCAGTACTTC	CASTPGQGLYEQYF
TRBV4-1	NA	TRBJ1-2	NA	TGCGCCAGCAGCCAAGAATGGGCCACTGCTAACTATGGCTACACCTTC	CASSQEWATANYGYTF
TRBV15	few	TRBJ1-2	NA	TGTGCCACCAGCAGACCGGGACTGCACGTGTTAGGCTACACCTTC	CATSRPGLHVLGYTF
TRBV12-3/TRBV12-4	NA	TRBJ1-4	NA	TGTGCCAGCGCTTGGAGGGGGAGGGGTGAAAAACTGTTTTTT	CASAWRGRGEKLFF
TRBV7-4	NA	TRBJ2-1	TRBD2	TGTGCCAGCAGCTCAAGGCTTGAGCGGGAATACGGTGAGCAGTTCTTC	CASSSRLEREYGEQFF
TRBV7-6	NA	TRBJ2-4	NA	TGTGCCAGCAGCCCGACCGGCCCCGTAGCCAAAAACATTCAGTACTTC	CASSPTGPVAKNIQYF
TRBV12-3/TRBV12-4	NA	TRBJ1-2	NA	TGTGCCAGCAGTCCAAGGGCCCATGGCTACACCTTC	CASSPRAHGYTF
TRBV24-1	few	TRBJ2-3	TRBD2	TGTGCCACCAGTGATAGTGAGCGGGGGCACACAGATACGCAGTATTTT	CATSDSERGHTDTQYF
TRBV7-9	NA	TRBJ2-4	NA	TGTGCCAGCAGCGCCAACTCGGAGAACATTCAGTACTTC	CASSANSENIQYF
TRBV4-1	NA	TRBJ2-1	NA	TGCGCCAGCAGCCAAGTTTGGGATAGGGCTTACAATGAGCAGTTCTTC	CASSQVWDRAYNEQFF
TRBV4-1	few	TRBJ2-1	NA	TGCGCCAGCAGCCAAGAGGGGAGGGGGTTTGAGCAGTTCTTC	CASSQEGRGFEQFF
TRBV7-9	few	TRBJ1-2	TRBD1	TGTGCCAGCAGATTAGAGGGACAGGGAATCTATGGCTACACCTTC	CASRLEGQGIYGYTF
TRBV9	NA	TRBJ1-2	TRBD1	TGTGCCAGCAGCGCAAATACAGGGGGCTATGGCTACACCTTC	CASSANTGGYGYTF
TRBV11-3	NA	TRBJ2-6	NA	TGTGCCAGCAGCTCCCGGGAGTGGGCTGGGGCCAACGTCCTGACTTTC	CASSSREWAGANVLTF
TRBV4-1	NA	TRBJ1-6	NA	TGCGCCAGCAGCCAAGATCGGGCCAATTCACCCCTCCACTTT	CASSQDRANSPLHF